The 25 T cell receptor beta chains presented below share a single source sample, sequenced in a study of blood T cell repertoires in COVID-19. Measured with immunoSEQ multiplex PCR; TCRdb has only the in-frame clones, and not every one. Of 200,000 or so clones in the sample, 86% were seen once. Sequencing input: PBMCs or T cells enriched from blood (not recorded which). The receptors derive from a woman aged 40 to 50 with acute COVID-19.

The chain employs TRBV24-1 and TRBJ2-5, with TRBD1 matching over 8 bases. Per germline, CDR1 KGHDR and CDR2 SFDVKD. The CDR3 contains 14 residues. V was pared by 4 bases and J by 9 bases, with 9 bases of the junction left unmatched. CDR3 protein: CATSDATGDGAQYF. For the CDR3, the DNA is TGTGCCACCAGTGACGCGACAGGGGACGGGGCCCAGTACTTC.

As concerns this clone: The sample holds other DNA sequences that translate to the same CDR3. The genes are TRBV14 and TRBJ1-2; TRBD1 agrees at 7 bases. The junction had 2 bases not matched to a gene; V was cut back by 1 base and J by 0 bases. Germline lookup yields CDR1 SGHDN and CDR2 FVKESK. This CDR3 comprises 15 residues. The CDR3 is CASSQAGTANYGYTF. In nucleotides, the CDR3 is TGTGCCAGCAGCCAAGCGGGGACAGCTAACTATGGCTACACCTTC. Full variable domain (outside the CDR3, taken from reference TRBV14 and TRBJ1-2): EAGVTQFPSHSVIEKGQTVTLRCDPISGHDNLYWYRRVMGKEIKFLLHFVKESKQDESGMPNNRFLAERTGGTYSTLKVQPAELEDSGVYFCASSQAGTANYGYTFGSGTRLTVV.

Here the CDR3 reads CSVEGREGGHSSYNEQFF. CDR3 nucleotides: TGCAGCGTTGAGGGCAGGGAAGGGGGACACAGCTCCTACAATGAGCAGTTCTTC. This sequence joins TRBV29-1 and TRBJ2-1, with D possibly matching TRBD1 (6 bases). The CDR3 has 18 amino acids. V gave up 3 bases and J gave up 0 bases, with 21 bases separating them. CDR1 SQVTM and CDR2 ANQGSEA come from the germline V gene.

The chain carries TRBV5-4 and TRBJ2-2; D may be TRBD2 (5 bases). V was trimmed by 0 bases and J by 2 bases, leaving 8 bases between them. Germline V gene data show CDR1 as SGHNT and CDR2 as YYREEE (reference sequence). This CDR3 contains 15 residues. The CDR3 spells CASSLAGFNTGELFF. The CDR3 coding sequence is TGTGCCAGCAGCTTGGCGGGGTTTAACACCGGGGAGCTGTTTTTT.

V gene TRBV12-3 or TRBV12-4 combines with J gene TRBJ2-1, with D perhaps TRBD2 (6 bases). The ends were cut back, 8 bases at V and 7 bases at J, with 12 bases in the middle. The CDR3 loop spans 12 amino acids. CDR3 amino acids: CASGTWGNEQFF. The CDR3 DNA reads TGTGCCAGCGGGACTTGGGGGAATGAGCAGTTCTTC.

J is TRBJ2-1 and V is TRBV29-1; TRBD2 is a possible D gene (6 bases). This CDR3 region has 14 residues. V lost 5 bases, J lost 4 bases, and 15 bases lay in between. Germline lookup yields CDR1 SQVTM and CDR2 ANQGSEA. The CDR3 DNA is TGCAGCGTTCGGCCGGGGACTGGTTACAATGAGCAGTTCTTC. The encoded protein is CSVRPGTGYNEQFF.

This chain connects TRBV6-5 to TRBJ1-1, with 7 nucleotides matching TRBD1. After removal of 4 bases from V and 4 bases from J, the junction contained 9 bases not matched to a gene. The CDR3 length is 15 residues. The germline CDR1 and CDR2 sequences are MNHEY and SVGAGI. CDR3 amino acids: CASSSEGASGTEAFF. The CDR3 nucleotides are TGTGCCAGCAGTTCGGAGGGGGCTTCGGGCACTGAAGCTTTCTTT.

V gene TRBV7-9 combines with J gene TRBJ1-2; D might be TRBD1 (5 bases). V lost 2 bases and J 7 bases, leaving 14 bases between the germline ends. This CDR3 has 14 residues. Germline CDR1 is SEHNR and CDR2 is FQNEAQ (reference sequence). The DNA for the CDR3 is TGTGCCAGCAGCTTAAGTGGGACTCCCTTTGGCTACACCTTC. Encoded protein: CASSLSGTPFGYTF.

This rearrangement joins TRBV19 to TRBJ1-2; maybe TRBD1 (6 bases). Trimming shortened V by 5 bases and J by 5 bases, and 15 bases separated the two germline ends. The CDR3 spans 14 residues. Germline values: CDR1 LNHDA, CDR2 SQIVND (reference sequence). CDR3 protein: CASSSSGEGYGYTF. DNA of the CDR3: TGTGCCAGTAGTTCTTCAGGGGAAGGGTATGGCTACACCTTC.

The CDR3 nucleotides read TGTGCCAGTAGTATTCCCCCCCTCAGGGGGCGACTGAACTATGGCTACACCTTC. It translates to CASSIPPLRGRLNYGYTF. The chain uses TRBV19 and TRBJ1-2; 8 bases map to TRBD1. The length of the CDR3 is 18 residues. V trimming: 3 bases; J trimming: 2 bases; junction bases outside the gene matches: 14. Germline V gives CDR1 LNHDA, CDR2 SQIVND (reference sequence).

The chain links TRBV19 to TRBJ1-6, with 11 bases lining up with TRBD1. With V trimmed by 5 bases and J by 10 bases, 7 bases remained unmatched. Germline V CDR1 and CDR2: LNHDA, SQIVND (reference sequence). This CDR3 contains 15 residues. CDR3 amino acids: CASSLTGTGGSPLHF. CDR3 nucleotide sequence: TGTGCCAGTAGTCTTACCGGGACAGGGGGATCACCCCTCCACTTT.

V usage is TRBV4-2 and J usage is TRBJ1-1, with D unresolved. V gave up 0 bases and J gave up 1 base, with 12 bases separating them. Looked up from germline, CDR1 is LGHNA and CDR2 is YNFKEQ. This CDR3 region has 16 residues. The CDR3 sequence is CASSQDPAVPNTEAFF. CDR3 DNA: TGTGCCAGCAGCCAAGATCCGGCGGTTCCGAACACTGAAGCTTTCTTT.

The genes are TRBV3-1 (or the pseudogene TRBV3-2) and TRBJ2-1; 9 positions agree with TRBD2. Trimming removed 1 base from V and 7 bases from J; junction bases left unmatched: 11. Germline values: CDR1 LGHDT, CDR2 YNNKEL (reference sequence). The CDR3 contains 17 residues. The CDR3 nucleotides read TGTGCCAGCAGCCAAGGAATTAGTAGCGGGGGCCGGAATGAGCAGTTCTTC. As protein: CASSQGISSGGRNEQFF.

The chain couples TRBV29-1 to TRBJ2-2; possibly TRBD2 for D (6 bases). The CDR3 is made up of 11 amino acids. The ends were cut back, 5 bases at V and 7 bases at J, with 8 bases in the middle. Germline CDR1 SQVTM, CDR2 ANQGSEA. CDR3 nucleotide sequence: TGCAGCGTTCCGGGGGACGGGGAGCTGTTTTTT. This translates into CSVPGDGELFF.

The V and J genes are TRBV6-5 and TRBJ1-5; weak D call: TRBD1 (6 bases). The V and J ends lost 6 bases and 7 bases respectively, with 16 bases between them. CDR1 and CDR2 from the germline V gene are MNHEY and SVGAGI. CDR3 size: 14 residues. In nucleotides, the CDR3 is TGTGCCAGCAGCTTCACAGGGCAGGGGCAGCCCCAGCATTTT. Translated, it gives CASSFTGQGQPQHF.

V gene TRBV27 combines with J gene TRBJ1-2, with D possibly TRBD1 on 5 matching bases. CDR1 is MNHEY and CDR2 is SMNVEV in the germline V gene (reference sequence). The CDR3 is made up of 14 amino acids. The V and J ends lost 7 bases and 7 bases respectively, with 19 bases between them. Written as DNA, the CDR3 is TGTGCCAGCACTCAAACGCGGGGGGTGGGTGGCTACACCTTC. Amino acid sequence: CASTQTRGVGGYTF.

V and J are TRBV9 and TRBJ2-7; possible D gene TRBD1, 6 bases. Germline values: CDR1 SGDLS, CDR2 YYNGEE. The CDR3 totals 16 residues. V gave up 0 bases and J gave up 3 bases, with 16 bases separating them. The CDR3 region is CASSVVGAGVCYEQYF. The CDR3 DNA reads TGTGCCAGCAGCGTAGTAGGGGCAGGGGTATGCTACGAGCAGTACTTC.

CDR3 DNA sequence: TGCGCCAGCAGCCAAGAGACAGGAAGGAACACTGAAGCTTTCTTT. Translating it yields CASSQETGRNTEAFF. The chain has TRBV5-1 and TRBJ1-1; possible D gene TRBD1, 6 bases. Trimming took off 4 bases at V and 1 base at J, with 14 bases between the two ends. This CDR3 comprises 15 residues. CDR1 is SGHRS, CDR2 YFSETQ, per germline.

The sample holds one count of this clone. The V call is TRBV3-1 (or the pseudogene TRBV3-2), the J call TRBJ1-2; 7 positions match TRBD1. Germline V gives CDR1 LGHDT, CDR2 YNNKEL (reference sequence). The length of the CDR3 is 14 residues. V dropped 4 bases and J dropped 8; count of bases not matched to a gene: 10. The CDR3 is CASSLRTGVGGYTF. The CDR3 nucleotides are TGTGCCAGCAGCCTACGAACAGGGGTAGGCGGCTACACCTTC.

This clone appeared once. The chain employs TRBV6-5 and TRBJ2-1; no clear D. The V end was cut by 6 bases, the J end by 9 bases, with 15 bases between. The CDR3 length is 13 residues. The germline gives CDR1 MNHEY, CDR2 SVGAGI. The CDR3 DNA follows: TGTGCCAGCAGCCCCGCCCCCACTCGTGAGCAGTTCTTC. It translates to CASSPAPTREQFF.

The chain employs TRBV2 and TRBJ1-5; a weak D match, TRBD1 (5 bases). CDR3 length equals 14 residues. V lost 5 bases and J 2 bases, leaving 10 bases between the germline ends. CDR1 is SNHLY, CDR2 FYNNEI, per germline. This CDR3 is CASSTGLGNQPQHF. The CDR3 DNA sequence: TGTGCCAGCAGTACAGGCCTGGGCAATCAGCCCCAGCATTTT.

The CDR3: CASASSTGPTDTQYF. The CDR3 coding sequence is TGTGCCAGCGCTTCCTCGACAGGGCCCACAGATACGCAGTATTTT. V is TRBV6-5 and J is TRBJ2-3, with 7 nucleotides matching TRBD1. This CDR3 region has 15 residues. The ends lost 8 bases at V and 2 bases at J; junction bases unmatched: 10. In germline, CDR1 is MNHEY, CDR2 SVGAGI.

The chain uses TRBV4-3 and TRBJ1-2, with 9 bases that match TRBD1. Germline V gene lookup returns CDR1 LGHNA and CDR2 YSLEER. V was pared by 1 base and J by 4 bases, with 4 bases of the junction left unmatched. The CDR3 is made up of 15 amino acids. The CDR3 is CASSQGGQGLYGYTF. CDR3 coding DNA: TGCGCCAGCAGCCAAGGAGGACAGGGGCTCTATGGCTACACCTTC.

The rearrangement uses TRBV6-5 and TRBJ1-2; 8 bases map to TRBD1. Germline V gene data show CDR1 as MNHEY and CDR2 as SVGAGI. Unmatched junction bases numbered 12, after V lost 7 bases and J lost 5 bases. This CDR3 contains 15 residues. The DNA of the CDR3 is TGTGCCAGCACTTTCCTGGACAGGGAAGAGTATGGCTACACCTTC. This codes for CASTFLDREEYGYTF.

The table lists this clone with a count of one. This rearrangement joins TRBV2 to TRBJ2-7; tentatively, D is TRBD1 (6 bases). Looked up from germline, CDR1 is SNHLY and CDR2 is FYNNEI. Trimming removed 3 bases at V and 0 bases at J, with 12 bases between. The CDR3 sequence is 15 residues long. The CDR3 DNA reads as TGTGCCAGCAGTGACATGGGGGCGCGCTCCTACGAGCAGTACGTC. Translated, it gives CASSDMGARSYEQYV.